This T cell receptor (beta chain) was recorded in a study of cytomegalovirus exposure and HLA in healthy donors. As for the study in general: The 130 or so validation repertoires, a later analysis reported, used the same platform as the 600 to 850 repertoires from the first cohort. Study observations and caveats: Cytomegalovirus status, reportedly, was diagnosed with high specificity and sensitivity by the classifier. Despite most TCR sequences being rare, some public TCRs occurred in many donors.

Assay used: immunoSEQ multiplex PCR; TCRdb lists only in-frame clones, some missing. The sample consists of roughly 120,000 clones, approximately 91% of them appearing once. Worth noting for this clone: The target antigen is unknown.

This TCR came from a woman younger than 30 in good health and CMV-seronegative. Material: PBMCs.

For the CDR3, the DNA is TGTGCCAGCAGTTTTAGGGAGTCCTACAATGAGCAGTTCTTC. Translation gives CASSFRESYNEQFF. The V and J genes are TRBV28 and TRBJ2-1; TRBD2 might be the D (5 bases). The CDR3 is 14 amino acids. Per germline, CDR1 MDHEN and CDR2 SYDVKM. Trimming shortened V by 3 bases and J by 1 base, and 7 bases separated the two germline ends.